This TCR beta chain was sequenced during a study of cytomegalovirus exposure and HLA in healthy donors. Broader study findings: Among the CMV-associated chains, a few were confirmed in vitro as specific for CMV antigens. A later analysis found most CMV-associated TCR beta chains apparently HLA-restricted.

Both 60 Vbeta primers and 13 Jbeta primers went into the PCR. Some clones are missing from TCRdb's copy, which holds only in-frame ones; the method was immunoSEQ multiplex PCR. This sample has around 170,000 clones, with about 77% found just once. Comments on this clone: What it binds is not known.

This sequence originates from a man aged 60 to 75 in good health and CMV-seronegative. Sequenced: PBMCs.

The CDR3 here is CASKGTVEAFF. CDR3 coding DNA: TGTGCCAGCAAAGGCACAGTGGAAGCTTTCTTT. V and J are TRBV2 and TRBJ1-1; D ambiguous. The CDR3 extends over 11 amino acids. Trimming shortened V by 7 bases and J by 8 bases, and 11 bases separated the two germline ends. Germline V CDR1 and CDR2: SNHLY, FYNNEI.